These T cell receptor beta chains were read from a single sample in a study of response to subunit inactivated influenza vaccine. TCRdb processed the RT-PCR reads anew with MiXCR; each CDR3 protein has one entry. The table shows approximately 200,000 distinct CDR3 sequences, with approximately 15% occurring only once. Material: CD8+ T cells sorted from PBMCs, obtained 5 to 6 days after vaccination. The receptors stem from a man aged 45-60 years who received an inactivated influenza vaccine. The CDR3 runs from the conserved cysteine through the conserved F or W. The D gene is left open where the match is weak. Size tells how often a clone was seen (once, few, many) or the class of an expanded clone, and some rows leave it out.

>many|TRBD2|TRBJ2-1|TRBV7-8
TGTGCCAGCAGCTTAGGGTGGACTAGCGGGAGGGCTAATAGTGAGCAGTTCTTC
CASSLGWTSGRANSEQFF
>few|.|TRBJ1-5|TRBV5-5
TGTGCCAGCGCCGACTGGGGTAATAGCAATCAGCCCCAGCATTTT
CASADWGNSNQPQHF
>many|TRBD1|TRBJ2-1|TRBV25-1
TGTGCCAGCAACAGGGGGAGAAATTCCTACAATGAGCAGTTCTTC
CASNRGRNSYNEQFF
>few|.|TRBJ1-1|TRBV7-8
TGTGCCAGCAGCGCGACGGGACGGAACACTGAAGCTTTCTTT
CASSATGRNTEAFF
>.|.|TRBJ2-1|TRBV2
TGTGCCAGCAGTGACCAGGACTCCTACAATGAGCAGTTCTTC
CASSDQDSYNEQFF
>.|.|TRBJ2-1|TRBV9
TGTGCCAGCAGCGAAAACAGGGTATCCTACAATGAGCAGTTCTTC
CASSENRVSYNEQFF
>many|TRBD2|TRBJ2-1|TRBV6-2/TRBV6-3
TGTGCCAGCAGTTACTGGCTAGCGGAGTACAATGAGCAGTTCTTC
CASSYWLAEYNEQFF
>many|.|TRBJ2-7|TRBV27
TGTGCCAGCAGCTTGTACGGGCCTACCTACGAGCAGTACTTC
CASSLYGPTYEQYF
>.|.|TRBJ1-1|TRBV4-2
TGTGCCAGCAGCCAAGGGTTCCTTGGGTTGAACACTGAAGCTTTCTTT
CASSQGFLGLNTEAFF
>.|.|TRBJ2-3|TRBV6-5
TGTGCCAGCAATTACTCCCAGGACAGACGCACAGATACGCAGTATTTT
CASNYSQDRRTDTQYF
>.|.|TRBJ2-5|TRBV7-2
TGTGCCAGCAGCTTAGAAGCAGGGTTTATGAAGACCCAGTACTTC
CASSLEAGFMKTQYF
>few|TRBD1|TRBJ2-3|TRBV5-1
TGCGCCAGCAGCTTGAAACAGGGGACGGATACGCAGTATTTT
CASSLKQGTDTQYF
>few|.|TRBJ2-3|TRBV7-9
TGTGCCAGCAGCTTAGGAGGCGGGACGCCGGCGGGGGATACGCAGTATTTT
CASSLGGGTPAGDTQYF
>.|TRBD2|TRBJ2-2|TRBV10-2
TGCGCCAGCAGTGCCACCCCGGGACTAGGGGTTACCGGGGAGCTGTTTTTT
CASSATPGLGVTGELFF